Listed below are T cell receptor beta chains from one sample, sequenced in a study of beta chain features in type 1 diabetes. Measured with immunoSEQ multiplex PCR; TCRdb has only the in-frame clones, and not every one. The sample lists around 360,000 clones, roughly 12% seen once, with approximately 0.01% in the top ten. The sample taken for sequencing was naive CD4+ T cells from blood. The receptors shown here come from a woman younger than 35 with type 1 diabetes. CDR3s include the opening cysteine and the closing phenylalanine or tryptophan. A D gene is named only where the DNA matches it firmly. Clone size, where shown, is once, few, many, or a class for clones that have expanded.

v_gene: TRBV5-1; d_gene: TRBD2; abundance: few; j_gene: TRBJ2-1; CDR3nt: TGCGCCAGCAGCTCCCGACTAGCGGGACCCTTGGGCGATGAGCAGTTCTTC; CDR3aa: CASSSRLAGPLGDEQFF
v_gene: TRBV7-2; d_gene: -; abundance: few; j_gene: TRBJ2-7; CDR3nt: TGTGCCAGCAGCTTCGACAGTACTATCTCCGAGCAGTACTTC; CDR3aa: CASSFDSTISEQYF
v_gene: TRBV2; d_gene: TRBD2; abundance: -; j_gene: TRBJ2-2; CDR3nt: TGTGCCAGCAGCACTAGACTAGCGGTGAACACCGGGGAGCTGTTTTTT; CDR3aa: CASSTRLAVNTGELFF
v_gene: TRBV7-2; d_gene: TRBD2; abundance: -; j_gene: TRBJ2-5; CDR3nt: TGTGCCAGCAGCTTAGGGGGTCTAGCGGGAGGGCCCGGAGAGACCCAGTACTTC; CDR3aa: CASSLGGLAGGPGETQYF
v_gene: TRBV7-9; d_gene: -; abundance: -; j_gene: TRBJ2-3; CDR3nt: TGTGCCAGCAGCTTAGCGGACCCTACGGAGGGTACGCAGTATTTT; CDR3aa: CASSLADPTEGTQYF
v_gene: TRBV5-1; d_gene: TRBD2; abundance: few; j_gene: TRBJ2-1; CDR3nt: TGCGCCAGCAGCTTGCGGACTAGCGATGAGCAGTTCTTC; CDR3aa: CASSLRTSDEQFF
v_gene: TRBV4-3; d_gene: -; abundance: -; j_gene: TRBJ1-2; CDR3nt: TGCGCCAGCAGCCAAGGCTTCGACAGGCTTTATGGCTACACCTTC; CDR3aa: CASSQGFDRLYGYTF
v_gene: TRBV9; d_gene: -; abundance: -; j_gene: TRBJ2-7; CDR3nt: TGTGCCAGCAGCCCGCAGGGGGGCTACGAGCAGTACTTC; CDR3aa: CASSPQGGYEQYF
v_gene: TRBV7-2; d_gene: TRBD1; abundance: few; j_gene: TRBJ1-1; CDR3nt: TGTGCCAGCAGCCAGAATTCCGGGACAGAACTCATTGAAGCTTTCTTT; CDR3aa: CASSQNSGTELIEAFF
v_gene: TRBV30; d_gene: -; abundance: few; j_gene: TRBJ2-2; CDR3nt: TGTGCCTGGAGTGCAAACACGAACACCGGGGAGCTGTTTTTT; CDR3aa: CAWSANTNTGELFF
v_gene: TRBV30; d_gene: -; abundance: few; j_gene: TRBJ2-7; CDR3nt: TGTGCCTGGACTAGCGCCTACGAGCAGTACTTC; CDR3aa: CAWTSAYEQYF
v_gene: TRBV7-2; d_gene: -; abundance: -; j_gene: TRBJ2-3; CDR3nt: TGTGCCAGCAGCCGTATGCCGTCGGTGAGCTATTTT; CDR3aa: CASSRMPSVSYF
v_gene: TRBV4-1; d_gene: TRBD2; abundance: few; j_gene: TRBJ2-3; CDR3nt: TGCGCCAGCAGCTGGCTAGCGGGCACAGATACGCAGTATTTT; CDR3aa: CASSWLAGTDTQYF
v_gene: TRBV7-6; d_gene: TRBD2; abundance: few; j_gene: TRBJ2-1; CDR3nt: TGTGCCATCAGCGTGGGGAACGGGGCTAGCGGCTACAATGAGCAGTTCTTC; CDR3aa: CAISVGNGASGYNEQFF
v_gene: TRBV13; d_gene: -; abundance: -; j_gene: TRBJ2-1; CDR3nt: TGTGCCAGCAGCTCTCGGACTACCCACAATGAGCAGTTCTTC; CDR3aa: CASSSRTTHNEQFF
v_gene: TRBV7-9; d_gene: -; abundance: few; j_gene: TRBJ1-1; CDR3nt: TGTGCCCACGATCAGGTCTGGGTGAACACTGAAGCTTTCTTT; CDR3aa: CAHDQVWVNTEAFF
v_gene: TRBV7-2; d_gene: -; abundance: -; j_gene: TRBJ2-4; CDR3nt: TGTGCCAGCAGCTTAGGGCGGGACAGAGAGTACTTC; CDR3aa: CASSLGRDREYF
v_gene: TRBV30; d_gene: TRBD1; abundance: -; j_gene: TRBJ1-2; CDR3nt: TGTGCCTGGAGTTCACAGGGGGAGGGCGGCTACACCTTC; CDR3aa: CAWSSQGEGGYTF
v_gene: TRBV4-3; d_gene: TRBD1; abundance: few; j_gene: TRBJ2-1; CDR3nt: TGCGCCAGCAGCCCTACGAATGGACAGGGCGGGAATGAGCAGTTCTTC; CDR3aa: CASSPTNGQGGNEQFF
v_gene: TRBV7-9; d_gene: -; abundance: -; j_gene: TRBJ2-7; CDR3nt: TGTGCCAGCAGCCCTTCGGAGTACGAGCAGTACTTC; CDR3aa: CASSPSEYEQYF
v_gene: TRBV6-1; d_gene: TRBD2; abundance: -; j_gene: TRBJ2-7; CDR3nt: TGTGCCAGCATTAGGACTAGCGGGTTGCCCTACGAGCAGTACTTC; CDR3aa: CASIRTSGLPYEQYF
v_gene: TRBV9; d_gene: TRBD2; abundance: few; j_gene: TRBJ2-2; CDR3nt: TGTGCCAGCAGCGTATCCGGGGGGGACACCGGGGAGCTGTTTTTT; CDR3aa: CASSVSGGDTGELFF
v_gene: TRBV4-2; d_gene: TRBD2; abundance: few; j_gene: TRBJ2-3; CDR3nt: TGTGCCAGCAGCCAAGTTATAGCGGGAGGGAGCCGCACAGATACGCAGTATTTT; CDR3aa: CASSQVIAGGSRTDTQYF
v_gene: TRBV5-1; d_gene: TRBD2; abundance: -; j_gene: TRBJ2-1; CDR3nt: TGCGCCAGCAGCTTGGGTTCTAGCGGGGGGTACAATGAGCAGTTCTTC; CDR3aa: CASSLGSSGGYNEQFF
v_gene: TRBV25-1; d_gene: -; abundance: -; j_gene: TRBJ1-2; CDR3nt: TGTGCCAGCAGCGGAACAGGGATGGGCTACACCTTC; CDR3aa: CASSGTGMGYTF
v_gene: TRBV5-1; d_gene: -; abundance: -; j_gene: TRBJ1-6; CDR3nt: TGCGCCAGCAGCTTGGAGCAGCGGACACCCCTCCACTTT; CDR3aa: CASSLEQRTPLHF
v_gene: TRBV25-1; d_gene: -; abundance: few; j_gene: TRBJ2-3; CDR3nt: TGTGCCAGCAGTGGATTAGCGGCTAGCACAGATACGCAGTATTTT; CDR3aa: CASSGLAASTDTQYF
v_gene: TRBV7-2; d_gene: -; abundance: few; j_gene: TRBJ2-2; CDR3nt: TGTGCCAGCAGCCCGCCCCGCGTGAACACCGGGGAGCTGTTTTTT; CDR3aa: CASSPPRVNTGELFF
v_gene: TRBV10-3; d_gene: -; abundance: -; j_gene: TRBJ2-7; CDR3nt: TGTGCCATCAGTGCCCAGGACGAGCAGTACTTC; CDR3aa: CAISAQDEQYF
v_gene: TRBV15; d_gene: -; abundance: -; j_gene: TRBJ2-3; CDR3nt: TGTGCCACCGGAGCGGTTAAGGCGAATACGCAGTATTTT; CDR3aa: CATGAVKANTQYF
v_gene: TRBV19; d_gene: -; abundance: few; j_gene: TRBJ1-2; CDR3nt: TGTGCCAGCCAAACCTCGGACAGTTACTATGGCTACACCTTC; CDR3aa: CASQTSDSYYGYTF
v_gene: TRBV7-3; d_gene: -; abundance: few; j_gene: TRBJ2-1; CDR3nt: TGTGCCAGCAGCCCGGGAGAGGGGCACATCTTCTTC; CDR3aa: CASSPGEGHIFF
v_gene: TRBV30; d_gene: -; abundance: few; j_gene: TRBJ1-5; CDR3nt: TGTGCCTGGCAACAGGGTCGCAATCAGCCCCAGCATTTT; CDR3aa: CAWQQGRNQPQHF
v_gene: TRBV5-4; d_gene: TRBD1; abundance: few; j_gene: TRBJ2-4; CDR3nt: TGTGCCAGCAGCTTGGAGGGGACAGAGAAAAACATTCAGTACTTC; CDR3aa: CASSLEGTEKNIQYF